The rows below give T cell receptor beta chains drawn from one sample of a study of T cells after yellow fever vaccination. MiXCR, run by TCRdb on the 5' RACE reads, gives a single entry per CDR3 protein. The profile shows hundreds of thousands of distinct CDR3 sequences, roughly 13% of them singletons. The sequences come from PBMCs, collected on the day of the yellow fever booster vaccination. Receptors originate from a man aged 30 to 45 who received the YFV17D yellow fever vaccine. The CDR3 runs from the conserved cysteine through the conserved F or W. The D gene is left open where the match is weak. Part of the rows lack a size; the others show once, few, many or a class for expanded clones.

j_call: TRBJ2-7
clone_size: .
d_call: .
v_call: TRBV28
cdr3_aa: CASSLRGRASYEQYF
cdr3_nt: TGTGCCAGCAGTTTAAGGGGTAGGGCCTCCTACGAGCAGTACTTC

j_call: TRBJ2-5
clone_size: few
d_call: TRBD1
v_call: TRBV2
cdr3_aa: CASTGQGLTETQYF
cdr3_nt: TGTGCCAGCACGGGACAGGGACTTACGGAGACCCAGTACTTC

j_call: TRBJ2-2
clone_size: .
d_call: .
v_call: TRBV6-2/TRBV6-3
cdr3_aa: CASSYSFMTDGENTGELFF
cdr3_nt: TGTGCCAGCAGTTACTCGTTTATGACTGACGGCGAGAACACCGGGGAGCTGTTTTTT

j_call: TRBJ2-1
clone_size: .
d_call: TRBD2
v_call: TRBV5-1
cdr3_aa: CASSWGTSGRARTYNEQFF
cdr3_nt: TGCGCCAGCAGCTGGGGGACTAGCGGGAGGGCCAGGACCTACAATGAGCAGTTCTTC

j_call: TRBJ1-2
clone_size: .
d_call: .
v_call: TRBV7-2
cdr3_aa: CASSLDVGGYTF
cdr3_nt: TGTGCCAGCAGCTTAGACGTAGGGGGCTACACCTTC

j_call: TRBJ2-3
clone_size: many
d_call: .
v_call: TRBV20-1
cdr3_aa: CSAIDVERASTDTQYF
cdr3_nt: TGCAGTGCTATCGATGTTGAGCGGGCTAGCACAGATACGCAGTATTTT

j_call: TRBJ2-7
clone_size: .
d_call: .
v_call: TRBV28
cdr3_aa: CASSLTSGGDEQYF
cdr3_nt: TGTGCCAGCAGCCTAACATCAGGAGGGGACGAGCAGTACTTC

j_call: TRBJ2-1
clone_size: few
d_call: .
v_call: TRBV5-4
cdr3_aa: CASRQDFQEFF
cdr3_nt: TGTGCCAGCAGGCAGGATTTTCAGGAGTTCTTC

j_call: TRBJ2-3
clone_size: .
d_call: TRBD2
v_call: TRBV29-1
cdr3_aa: CSVEGASGSTDTQYF
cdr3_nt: TGCAGCGTTGAAGGGGCTAGCGGGAGCACAGATACGCAGTATTTT

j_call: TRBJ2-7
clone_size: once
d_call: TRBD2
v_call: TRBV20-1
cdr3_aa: CSARRLTSGRASYEQYF
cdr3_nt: TGCAGTGCTAGGCGTTTGACTAGCGGGAGGGCCTCCTACGAGCAGTACTTC

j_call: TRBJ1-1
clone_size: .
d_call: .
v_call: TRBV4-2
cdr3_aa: CAMGPGRHGCALIGAFF
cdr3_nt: TGTGCCATGGGCCCTGGGCGCCACGGCTGTGCCTTAATCGGAGCTTTCTTT

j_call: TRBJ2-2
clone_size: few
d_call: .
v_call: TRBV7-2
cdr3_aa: CASSAGPGELFF
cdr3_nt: TGTGCCAGCAGCGCCGGACCCGGGGAGCTGTTTTTT

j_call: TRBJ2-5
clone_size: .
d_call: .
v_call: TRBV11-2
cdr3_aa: CASSLDRTRAQETQYF
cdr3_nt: TGTGCCAGCAGCTTAGATCGTACCCGGGCTCAAGAGACCCAGTACTTC

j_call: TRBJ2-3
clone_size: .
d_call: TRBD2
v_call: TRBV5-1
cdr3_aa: CASSRLARTDTQYF
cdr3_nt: TGCGCCAGCAGCCGACTAGCCCGCACAGATACGCAGTATTTT

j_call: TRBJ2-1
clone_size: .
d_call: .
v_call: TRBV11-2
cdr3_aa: CASSLVVDRSNEQSF
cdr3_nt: TGTGCCAGCAGCTTAGTCGTAGACAGAAGCAATGAGCAGTCCTTC

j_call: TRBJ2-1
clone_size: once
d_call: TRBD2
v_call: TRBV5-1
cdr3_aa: CASSLERGLGEGNEQFF
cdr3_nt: TGCGCCAGCAGCTTGGAGCGGGGCCTTGGGGAGGGCAATGAGCAGTTCTTC

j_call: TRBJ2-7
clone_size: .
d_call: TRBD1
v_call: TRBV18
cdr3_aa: CASSPLQGVHEQYF
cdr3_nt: TGTGCCAGCTCACCCCTCCAGGGGGTCCACGAGCAGTACTTC

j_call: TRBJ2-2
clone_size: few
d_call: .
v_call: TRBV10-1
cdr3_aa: CASSPPGASGELFF
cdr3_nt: TGCGCCAGCAGTCCGCCAGGGGCCTCCGGGGAGCTGTTTTTT

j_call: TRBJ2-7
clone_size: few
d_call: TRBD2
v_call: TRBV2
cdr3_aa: CASDSGVQREQYF
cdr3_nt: TGTGCCAGTGATAGCGGGGTCCAGAGGGAGCAGTACTTC

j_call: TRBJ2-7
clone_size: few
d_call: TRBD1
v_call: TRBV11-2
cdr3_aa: CASSLVEEDRSIYEQYF
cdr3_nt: TGTGCCAGCAGCTTAGTGGAAGAGGACAGGAGCATCTACGAGCAGTACTTC

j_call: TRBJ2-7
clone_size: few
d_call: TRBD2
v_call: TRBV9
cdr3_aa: CASSVGSSGRDEQYF
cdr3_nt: TGTGCCAGCAGCGTAGGGTCTAGCGGGAGGGACGAGCAGTACTTC

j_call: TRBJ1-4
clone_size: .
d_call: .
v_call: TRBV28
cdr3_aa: CASSLPGGQGGGEKLFF
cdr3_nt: TGTGCCAGCAGTCTGCCGGGGGGGCAGGGAGGAGGAGAAAAACTGTTTTTT

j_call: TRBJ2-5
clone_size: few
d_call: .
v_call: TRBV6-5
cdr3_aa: CASSYAGFRETQYF
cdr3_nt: TGTGCCAGCAGTTACGCTGGTTTTAGAGAGACCCAGTACTTC

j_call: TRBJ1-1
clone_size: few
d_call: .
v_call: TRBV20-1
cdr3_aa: CSAREGATEAFF
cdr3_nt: TGCAGTGCTAGAGAGGGTGCCACTGAAGCTTTCTTT

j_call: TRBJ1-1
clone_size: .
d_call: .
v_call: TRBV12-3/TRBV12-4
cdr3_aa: CASTVQAFYDTEAFF
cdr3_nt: TGTGCCAGCACCGTCCAAGCGTTTTACGACACTGAAGCTTTCTTT

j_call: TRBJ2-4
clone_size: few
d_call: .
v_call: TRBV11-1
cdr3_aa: CASSNNRERVLLAKNIQYF
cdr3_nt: TGTGCCAGCAGCAACAACAGGGAGCGGGTTCTTTTAGCCAAAAACATTCAGTACTTC

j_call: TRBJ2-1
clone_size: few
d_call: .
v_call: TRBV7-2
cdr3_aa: CASSWLGFHNEQFF
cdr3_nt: TGTGCCAGCAGCTGGTTGGGGTTCCACAATGAGCAGTTCTTC

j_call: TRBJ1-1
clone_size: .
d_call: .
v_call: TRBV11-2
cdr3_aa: CASSLASGYVNTEAFF
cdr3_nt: TGTGCCAGCAGCTTAGCCTCCGGGTATGTGAACACTGAAGCTTTCTTT